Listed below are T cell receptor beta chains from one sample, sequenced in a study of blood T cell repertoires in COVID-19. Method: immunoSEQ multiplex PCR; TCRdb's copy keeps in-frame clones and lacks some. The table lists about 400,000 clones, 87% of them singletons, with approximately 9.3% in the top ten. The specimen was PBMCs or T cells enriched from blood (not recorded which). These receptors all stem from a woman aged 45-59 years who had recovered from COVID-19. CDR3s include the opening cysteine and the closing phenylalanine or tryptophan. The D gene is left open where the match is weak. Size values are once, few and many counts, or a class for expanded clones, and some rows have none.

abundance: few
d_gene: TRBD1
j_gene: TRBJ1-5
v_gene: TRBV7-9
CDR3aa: CASSLVGTGVHQPQHF
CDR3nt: TGTGCCAGCAGCTTAGTAGGGACAGGGGTCCATCAGCCCCAGCATTTT

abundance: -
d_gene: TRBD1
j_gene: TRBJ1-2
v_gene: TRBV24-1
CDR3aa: CAIGQGANTNYGYTF
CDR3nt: TGTGCCATCGGACAGGGGGCTAATACTAACTATGGCTACACCTTC

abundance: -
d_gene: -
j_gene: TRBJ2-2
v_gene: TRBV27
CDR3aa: CASSLRGLVTGELFF
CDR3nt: TGTGCCAGCAGTTTAAGGGGATTGGTCACCGGGGAGCTGTTTTTT

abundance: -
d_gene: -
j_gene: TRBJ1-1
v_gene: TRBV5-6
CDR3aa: CASSFTRQYGEAFF
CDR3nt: TGTGCCAGCAGCTTTACCAGACAGTATGGTGAAGCTTTCTTT

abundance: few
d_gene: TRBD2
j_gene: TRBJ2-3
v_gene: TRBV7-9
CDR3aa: CASSVTAGGTDTQYF
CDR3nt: TGTGCCAGCAGCGTAACAGCGGGGGGCACAGATACGCAGTATTTT

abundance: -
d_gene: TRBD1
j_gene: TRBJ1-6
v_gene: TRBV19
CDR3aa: CASSYRGALHF
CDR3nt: TGTGCCAGTAGTTACAGGGGAGCCCTCCACTTT

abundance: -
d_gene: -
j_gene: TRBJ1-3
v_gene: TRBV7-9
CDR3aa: CASSFIQGLSGNTIYF
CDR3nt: TGTGCCAGCAGCTTCATACAGGGTCTCTCTGGAAACACCATATATTTT

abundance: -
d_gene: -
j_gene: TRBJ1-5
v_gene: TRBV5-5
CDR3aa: CASSLLEGNQPQHF
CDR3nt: TGTGCCAGCAGCTTGTTGGAGGGCAATCAGCCCCAGCATTTT

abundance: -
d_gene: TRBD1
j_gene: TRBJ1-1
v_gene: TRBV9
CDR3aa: CASSYLEGTARDF
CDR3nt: TGTGCCAGCAGCTACCTGGAGGGGACAGCCCGAGACTTT

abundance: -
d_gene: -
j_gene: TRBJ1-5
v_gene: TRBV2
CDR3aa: CASNPGASNQPQHF
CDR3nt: TGTGCCAGCAACCCAGGCGCGAGCAATCAGCCCCAGCATTTT